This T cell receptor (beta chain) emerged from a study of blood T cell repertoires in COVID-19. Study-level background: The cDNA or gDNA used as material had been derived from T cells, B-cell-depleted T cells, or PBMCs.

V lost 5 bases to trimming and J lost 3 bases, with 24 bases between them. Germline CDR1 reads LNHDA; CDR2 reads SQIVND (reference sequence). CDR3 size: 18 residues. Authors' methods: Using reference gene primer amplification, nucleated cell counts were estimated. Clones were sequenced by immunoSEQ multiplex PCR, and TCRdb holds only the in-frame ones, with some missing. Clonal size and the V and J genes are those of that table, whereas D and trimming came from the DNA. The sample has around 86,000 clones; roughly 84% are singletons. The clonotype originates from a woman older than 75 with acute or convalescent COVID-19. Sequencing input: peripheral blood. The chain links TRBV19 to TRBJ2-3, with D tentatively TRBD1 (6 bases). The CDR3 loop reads CASSVPRARGRGTDTQYF. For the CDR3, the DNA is TGTGCCAGTAGTGTTCCTCGAGCTCGGGGCAGGGGAACAGATACGCAGTATTTT.